What follows are 29 T cell receptor beta chains derived from one specimen sequenced in a study of blood T cell repertoires in COVID-19. The table came from immunoSEQ multiplex PCR; TCRdb's copy has only in-frame clones and leaves some out. The table has over 70,000 clones, roughly 83% seen once. Sequencing was carried out using peripheral blood. The receptors derive from a man aged 25 to 40 with COVID-19, enrolled during active disease.

This rearrangement joins TRBV10-3 to TRBJ2-1; 13 bases map to TRBD2. V dropped 8 bases and J dropped 9; count of bases not matched to a gene: 10. The CDR3 runs to 15 residues. CDR1 and CDR2 from the germline V gene are ENHRY and SYGVKD. The CDR3 is CAIGSGTSGNTEQFF. CDR3 DNA sequence: TGTGCCATCGGTTCCGGGACTAGCGGGAACACTGAGCAGTTCTTC.

The rearrangement uses TRBV27 and TRBJ1-1; the match to TRBD1 covers 8 bases. The V gene end was trimmed by 5 bases and the J gene end by 8 bases; junction bases not matched to a gene: 10. Germline values: CDR1 MNHEY, CDR2 SMNVEV (reference sequence). The CDR3 is 14 residues long. The CDR3 DNA reads as TGTGCCAGCAGTGACCGGGACAGGCCCTGGGAAGCTTTCTTT. Its protein product is CASSDRDRPWEAFF.

The CDR3 DNA sequence: TGTGCCAGCAGTTCAGGGGATTCGGGTCAGCCCCAGCATTTT. This sequence encodes CASSSGDSGQPQHF. The J gene is TRBJ1-5, the V gene TRBV6-2 or TRBV6-3, with a weak D call TRBD1 (6 bases). The length of the CDR3 is 14 residues. V was clipped by 4 bases and J by 6 bases, with 13 bases between them. CDR1 is MNHEY and CDR2 is SVGEGT in the germline V gene.

This chain links TRBV19 with TRBJ1-2, with D unclear. CDR1 and CDR2 from the germline V gene are LNHDA and SQIVND (reference sequence). The CDR3 totals 15 residues. Trimming pared 7 bases from V and 0 bases from J, leaving 15 bases between. The CDR3 spells CASKRAGSANYGYTF. The CDR3 DNA sequence: TGTGCCAGTAAGAGAGCCGGGTCAGCTAACTATGGCTACACCTTC.

This chain joins TRBV7-9 and TRBJ1-5; a possible D gene is TRBD1 (5 bases). This CDR3 spans 15 amino acids. V was clipped by 1 base and J by 4 bases, with 11 bases between them. Per germline, CDR1 SEHNR and CDR2 FQNEAQ (reference sequence). The chain's CDR3 is CASSLGGRLNQPQHF. CDR3 coding DNA: TGTGCCAGCAGCTTAGGGGGCAGATTAAATCAGCCCCAGCATTTT.

This clone has just a few counts. V and J are TRBV5-5 and TRBJ2-7, with 8 bases matching TRBD1. The CDR3 has 15 amino acids. The ends lost 4 bases at V and 4 bases at J; junction bases unmatched: 10. The germline CDR1 and CDR2 sequences are SGHKS and YYEKEE (reference sequence). CDR3 sequence (DNA): TGTGCCAGCAGCGACTACACAGGGGGTAATTACGAGCAGTACTTC. This encodes CASSDYTGGNYEQYF.

This clone was seen more than once but under ten times. V is TRBV27 and J is TRBJ1-1, with TRBD1 matching 8 bases. This CDR3 is built from 14 residues. After removal of 6 bases from V and 11 bases from J, the junction contained 14 bases not matched to a gene. CDR1 and CDR2 from the germline V gene are MNHEY and SMNVEV (reference sequence). CDR3 region: CASSRTGPPDQAFF. CDR3 DNA: TGTGCCAGCAGCCGGACAGGGCCACCCGACCAGGCTTTCTTT.

This clone occurred a few times. The chain combines TRBV18 with TRBJ1-2, with 8 bases identical to TRBD1. The CDR3 runs to 15 residues. The V and J ends lost 4 bases and 4 bases, in that order; junction bases with no gene match: 8. Germline CDR1 KGHSH, CDR2 LQKENI. CDR3 residues: CASSHDRGEGYGYTF. The CDR3 DNA reads TGTGCCAGCTCACACGACAGGGGAGAGGGCTATGGCTACACCTTC.

This chain links TRBV4-3 with TRBJ2-1, with TRBD2 matching over 8 bases. There are 15 residues in the CDR3. The germline CDR1 and CDR2 sequences are LGHNA and YSLEER. Trimming cost V 0 bases and J 7 bases; bases outside gene matches: 5. The CDR3 DNA reads as TGCGCCAGCAGCCAAGAAGCGGGAGCTGGAAATGAGCAGTTCTTC. This gives the protein CASSQEAGAGNEQFF.

This chain joins TRBV19 and TRBJ1-1, with TRBD1 matching 8 bases. Germline V lookup: CDR1 LNHDA, CDR2 SQIVND (reference sequence). J gave up 0 bases and V 3 bases, and 0 bases lay outside the gene matches. The CDR3 is 14 amino acids. CDR3 DNA: TGTGCCAGTAGTATGACAGGGGTGAACACTGAAGCTTTCTTT. This translates into CASSMTGVNTEAFF.

CDR3 coding DNA: TGTGCCAGCTTCACCGGGATAAAGCACAATGAGCAGTTCTTC. Translated: CASFTGIKHNEQFF. The chain couples TRBV6-5 to TRBJ2-1; D is possibly TRBD2 (5 bases). Germline V gene lookup returns CDR1 MNHEY and CDR2 SVGAGI. The CDR3 length is 14 residues. V was trimmed by 8 bases and J by 5 bases, leaving 16 bases between them.

The chain carries TRBV4-2 and TRBJ2-7; 7 nucleotides agree with TRBD1. This CDR3 comprises 16 residues. Losses at the gene ends were 1 base for V and 3 bases for J; bases not matched to a gene: 9. Germline CDR1 is LGHNA and CDR2 is YNFKEQ. The DNA of the CDR3 is TGTGCCAGCAGCCAAGCCGGGACAGAAAAGAACTACGAGCAGTACTTC. The encoded protein is CASSQAGTEKNYEQYF.

The V gene is TRBV7-9, the J gene TRBJ2-5; maybe TRBD1 (6 bases). Trimming removed 4 bases from V and 1 base from J, with 10 bases in between. The germline V gene encodes CDR1 SEHNR and CDR2 FQNEAQ (reference sequence). This CDR3 comprises 14 residues. CDR3 loop: CASSSTQGQETQYF. The CDR3 DNA sequence: TGTGCCAGCAGCTCGACACAGGGCCAAGAGACCCAGTACTTC. The variable domain in full, with the rest retrieved from reference TRBV7-9 and TRBJ2-5, is DTGVSQNPRHKITKRGQNVTFRCDPISEHNRLYWYRQTLGQGPEFLTYFQNEAQLEKSRLLSDRFSAERPKGSFSTLEIQRTEQGDSAMYLCASSSTQGQETQYFGPGTRLLVL.

V usage is TRBV30 and J usage is TRBJ1-5; TRBD1 matches 7 bases. CDR1 and CDR2 (germline): GTSNPN, SVGIG (reference sequence). The J segment lost 7 bases and the V segment lost 7 bases, leaving 7 bases of the junction unmatched. The length of the CDR3 is 12 residues. Here the CDR3 DNA reads TGTGCCTACCGACAGGGAAGCCAGCCCCAGCATTTT. Its translation: CAYRQGSQPQHF.

V usage is TRBV12-5 and J usage is TRBJ1-1; 8 bases map to TRBD1. In germline, CDR1 is LGHNT, CDR2 FRNRAP. The V segment lost 0 bases and the J segment 1 base; nucleotides outside the gene matches: 10. CDR3 size: 18 residues. The CDR3 nucleotides are TGTGCTAGTGGTTTGGTACTTGGGCAGGGGGCAGGGAACACTGAAGCTTTCTTT. It yields the protein CASGLVLGQGAGNTEAFF.

This chain joins TRBV24-1 and TRBJ1-2, with D perhaps matching TRBD1 (6 bases). Germline values: CDR1 KGHDR, CDR2 SFDVKD. The CDR3 spans 12 residues. V was shortened by 4 bases and J by 8 bases, with 10 bases between the two germline ends. The CDR3 sequence: CATSDRTGGYTF. CDR3 nucleotides: TGTGCCACCAGTGACCGCACAGGGGGCTACACCTTC.

This clone was detected only once. This chain joins TRBV28 and TRBJ2-1; 13 nucleotides agree with TRBD2. CDR1 is MDHEN, CDR2 SYDVKM, per germline. There are 15 residues in the CDR3. The ends lost 6 bases at V and 6 bases at J; junction bases unmatched: 5. The CDR3 loop reads CASSKGLAGPNEQFF. As DNA, the CDR3 is TGTGCCAGCAGCAAGGGACTAGCGGGGCCCAATGAGCAGTTCTTC.

The chain combines TRBV7-2 with TRBJ2-2; 10 nucleotides match TRBD2. The germline CDR1 and CDR2 sequences are SGHTA and FQGNSA. The V segment lost 5 bases and the J segment 7 bases; nucleotides outside the gene matches: 7. This CDR3 spans 15 amino acids. The CDR3 reads CASSRTSGRVGELFF. CDR3 in DNA: TGTGCCAGCAGCCGCACCAGCGGGAGGGTCGGGGAGCTGTTTTTT.

This chain connects TRBV3-1 (or the pseudogene TRBV3-2) to TRBJ2-7; D is ambiguous. The CDR3 spans 13 residues. Germline lookup yields CDR1 LGHDT and CDR2 YNNKEL (reference sequence). Trimming left V 0 bases short and J 3 bases short, with 6 bases between. The CDR3 nucleotides are TGTGCCAGCAGCCAAGAACCGGTCTACGAGCAGTACTTC. It codes for CASSQEPVYEQYF.

This clone was counted a few times. The J gene is TRBJ1-2, the V gene TRBV21-1. TRBV21-1 is a pseudogene locus. The CDR3 covers 15 residues. DNA of the CDR3: TGTGCCAGCAGCCCAAGAGCGGGCTCTCGCTGGGGCTACACCTTC. Its protein is CASSPRAGSRWGYTF.

The chain employs TRBV28 and TRBJ1-1; 8 bases map to TRBD1. The V segment lost 3 bases and the J segment 4 bases; nucleotides outside the gene matches: 10. The CDR3 is 16 residues long. CDR1 is MDHEN, CDR2 SYDVKM, per germline. The CDR3 is CASSFPGRGRGTEAFF. DNA for the CDR3: TGTGCCAGCAGTTTCCCTGGCAGGGGGCGGGGCACTGAAGCTTTCTTT.

The chain carries TRBV2 and TRBJ2-4; TRBD2 is a possible D gene (6 bases). Germline loops: CDR1 SNHLY, CDR2 FYNNEI. The CDR3 spans 17 residues. V dropped 4 bases and J dropped 0 bases, with 16 bases sitting between them. CDR3 protein: CASSGGEEGLAKNIQYF. In nucleotides, the CDR3 is TGTGCCAGCAGTGGCGGGGAGGAGGGTCTAGCCAAAAACATTCAGTACTTC.

The chain carries TRBV7-2 and TRBJ2-7; D is possibly TRBD2 (5 bases). The CDR3 loop spans 14 amino acids. CDR1 and CDR2 from the germline V gene are SGHTA and FQGNSA. Trimming left V 1 base short and J 2 bases short, with 9 bases between. CDR3 DNA: TGTGCCAGCAGCTTAGGAGGGAGTCCCTACGAGCAGTACTTC. It encodes CASSLGGSPYEQYF.

This CDR3 is CACATGYKDQDGYTF. CDR3 nucleotide sequence: TGTGCCTGCGCGACAGGGTATAAGGATCAGGATGGCTACACCTTC. The genes are TRBV6-5 and TRBJ1-2; 7 bases match TRBD1. Germline assignment: CDR1 MNHEY and CDR2 SVGAGI. The CDR3 totals 15 residues. V gave up 11 bases and J gave up 6 bases; unmatched junction bases: 18.

This sequence joins TRBV19 and TRBJ1-1, with D perhaps TRBD1 (5 bases). This CDR3 comprises 12 residues. The germline V gene has CDR1 LNHDA and CDR2 SQIVND (reference sequence). V was trimmed by 4 bases and J by 7 bases, leaving 10 bases between them. The CDR3 region has the DNA TGTGCCAGTAGTAATAGGGGACTTGAAGCTTTCTTT. Its translation is CASSNRGLEAFF.

The rearrangement links TRBV28 to TRBJ1-5, with D perhaps matching TRBD1 (5 bases). This CDR3 has 14 amino acids. Trimming left V 1 base short and J 4 bases short, with 8 bases between. The germline gives CDR1 MDHEN, CDR2 SYDVKM. The CDR3 sequence is CASSLYRGNQPQHF. The CDR3 region has the DNA TGTGCCAGCAGTTTATATCGGGGGAATCAGCCCCAGCATTTT.

The chain links TRBV2 to TRBJ2-7; D is possibly TRBD2 (5 bases). Germline assignment: CDR1 SNHLY and CDR2 FYNNEI. The CDR3 is 12 amino acids. Trimming cost V 3 bases and J 3 bases, with 6 bases left between them. The CDR3 DNA reads as TGTGCCAGCAGTGATGGAGGCTACGAGCAGTACTTC. This codes for CASSDGGYEQYF.

V gene TRBV5-1 combines with J gene TRBJ2-3, with D maybe TRBD1 (6 bases). Germline loops: CDR1 SGHRS, CDR2 YFSETQ. The CDR3 is 14 amino acids. V was cut by 4 bases and J by 2 bases, with 11 bases left in between. This CDR3 is CASSPDSPTDTQYF. DNA of the CDR3: TGCGCCAGCAGCCCGGACAGCCCCACAGATACGCAGTATTTT.

The chain combines TRBV11-3 with TRBJ2-3; D not resolved. CDR3 length equals 15 residues. Germline-derived CDR1 and CDR2 are SGHNT and YENEEA. V lost 0 bases and J lost 0, with 7 bases in between. For the CDR3, the DNA is TGTGCCAGCAGCTTAGACCCCACAAGCACAGATACGCAGTATTTT. It translates to CASSLDPTSTDTQYF.